This T cell receptor beta chain was sequenced during a study of CD8+ T cells in alopecia areata. For the study at large: At a dose of 5 to 10 mg twice daily, oral tofacitinib was given to treated patients. The study's findings and limits: Baseline CD8+ expansion's link to response remains uncertain, as there was one nonresponder. For lesional scalp, especially alopecia totalis/universalis, clonality was higher than in normal scalp.

Concerning this clone itself: Antigen unknown.

Treatment denoted: oral pan-JAK inhibitor, 5-10 mg twice daily. Collection of lesional scalp punch biopsies and peripheral blood was performed in alopecia areata patients. The germline V gene has CDR1 SGHDT and CDR2 YYEEEE. V shed 4 bases and J shed 4 bases, with 20 bases lying between them. The CDR3 loop spans 16 amino acids. Following RNA extraction, reverse transcription yielded cDNA that acted as the sequencing template. Clones were sequenced by immunoSEQ multiplex PCR, and TCRdb holds only the in-frame ones, with some missing. Among 100,000 to 150,000 clones listed, approximately 60% were seen once.

Sequencing was performed on CD4+ T cells sorted from blood, taken at week 4, from a patient treated with tofacitinib. The chain has TRBV5-6 and TRBJ2-5; tentatively, D is TRBD2 (5 bases). The sequence was collected from a human donor with alopecia areata. In nucleotides, the CDR3 is TGTGCCAGCAGCCCAGACCCGACGGGGAGCAGAGAGACCCAGTACTTC. It is translated as CASSPDPTGSRETQYF.